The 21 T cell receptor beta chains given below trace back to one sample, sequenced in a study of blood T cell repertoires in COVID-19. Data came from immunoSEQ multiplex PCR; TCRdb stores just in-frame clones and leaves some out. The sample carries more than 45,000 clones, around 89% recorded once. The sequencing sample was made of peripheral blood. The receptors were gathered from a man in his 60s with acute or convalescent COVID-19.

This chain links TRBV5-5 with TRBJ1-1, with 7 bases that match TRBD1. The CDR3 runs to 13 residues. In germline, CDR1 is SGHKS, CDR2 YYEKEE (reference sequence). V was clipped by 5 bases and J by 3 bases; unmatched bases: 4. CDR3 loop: CASSPTGDTEAFF. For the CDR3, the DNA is TGTGCCAGCAGTCCTACAGGGGACACTGAAGCTTTCTTT.

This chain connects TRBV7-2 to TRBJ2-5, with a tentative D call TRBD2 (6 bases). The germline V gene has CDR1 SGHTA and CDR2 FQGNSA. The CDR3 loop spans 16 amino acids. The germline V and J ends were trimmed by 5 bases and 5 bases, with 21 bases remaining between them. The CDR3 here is CASSQNAGIRGETQYF. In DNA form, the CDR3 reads TGTGCCAGCAGCCAGAACGCGGGGATTCGGGGCGAGACCCAGTACTTC.

CDR3 residues: CAWRVGAATNEKLFF. In DNA form, the CDR3 reads TGTGCCTGGAGAGTGGGGGCTGCAACTAATGAAAAACTGTTTTTT. The chain employs TRBV30 and TRBJ1-4; a possible D gene is TRBD1 (6 bases). V lost 3 bases and J 0 bases, leaving 11 bases between the germline ends. This CDR3 is 15 amino acids long. Germline V gene sequence: CDR1 GTSNPN, CDR2 SVGIG (reference sequence).

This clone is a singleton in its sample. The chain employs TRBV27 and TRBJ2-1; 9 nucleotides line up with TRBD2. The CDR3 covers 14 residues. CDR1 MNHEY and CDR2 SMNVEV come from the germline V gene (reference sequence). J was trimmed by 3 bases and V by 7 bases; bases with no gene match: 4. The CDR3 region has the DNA TGTGCCAGCACCGGACTAGCGAGCTACAATGAGCAGTTCTTC. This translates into CASTGLASYNEQFF.

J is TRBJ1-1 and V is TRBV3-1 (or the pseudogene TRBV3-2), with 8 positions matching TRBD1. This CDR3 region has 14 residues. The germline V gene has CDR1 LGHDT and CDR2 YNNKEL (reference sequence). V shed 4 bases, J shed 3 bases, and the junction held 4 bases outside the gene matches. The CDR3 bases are TGTGCCAGCAGCCCCATCAGGGGGCACACTGAAGCTTTCTTT. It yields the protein CASSPIRGHTEAFF.

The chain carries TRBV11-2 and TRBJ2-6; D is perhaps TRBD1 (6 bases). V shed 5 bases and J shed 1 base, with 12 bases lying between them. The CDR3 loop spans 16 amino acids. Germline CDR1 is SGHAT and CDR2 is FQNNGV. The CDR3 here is CASSQGRGSGANVLTF. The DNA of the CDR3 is TGTGCCAGCAGCCAGGGCAGGGGATCTGGGGCCAACGTCCTGACTTTC.

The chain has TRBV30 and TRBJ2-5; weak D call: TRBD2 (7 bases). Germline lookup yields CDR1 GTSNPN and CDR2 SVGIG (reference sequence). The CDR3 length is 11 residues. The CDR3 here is CAGGRRETQYF. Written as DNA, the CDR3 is TGTGCGGGGGGGCGCCGAGAGACCCAGTACTTC.

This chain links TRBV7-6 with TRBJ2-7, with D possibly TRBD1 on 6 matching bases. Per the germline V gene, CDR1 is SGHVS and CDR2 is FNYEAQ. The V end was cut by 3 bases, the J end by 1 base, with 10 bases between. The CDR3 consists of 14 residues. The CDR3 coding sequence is TGTGCCAGCAGCTTCGGACAGAATTCCTACGAGCAGTACTTC. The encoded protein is CASSFGQNSYEQYF.

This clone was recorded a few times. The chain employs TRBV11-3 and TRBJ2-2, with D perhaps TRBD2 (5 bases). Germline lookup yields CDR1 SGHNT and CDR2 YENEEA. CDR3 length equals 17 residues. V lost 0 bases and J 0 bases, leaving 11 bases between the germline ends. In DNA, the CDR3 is TGTGCCAGCAGCTTAGATAGACGGACTTCGAACACCGGGGAGCTGTTTTTT. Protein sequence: CASSLDRRTSNTGELFF.

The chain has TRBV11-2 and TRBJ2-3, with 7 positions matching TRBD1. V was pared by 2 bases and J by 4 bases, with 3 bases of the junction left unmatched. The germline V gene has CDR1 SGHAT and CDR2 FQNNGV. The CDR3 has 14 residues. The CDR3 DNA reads TGTGCCAGCAGCTTATACAGGGGTGCAGATACGCAGTATTTT. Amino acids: CASSLYRGADTQYF. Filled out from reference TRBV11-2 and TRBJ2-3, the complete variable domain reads EAGVAQSPRYKIIEKRQSVAFWCNPISGHATLYWYQQILGQGPKLLIQFQNNGVVDDSQLPKDRFSAERLKGVDSTLKIQPAKLEDSAVYLCASSLYRGADTQYFGPGTRLTVL.

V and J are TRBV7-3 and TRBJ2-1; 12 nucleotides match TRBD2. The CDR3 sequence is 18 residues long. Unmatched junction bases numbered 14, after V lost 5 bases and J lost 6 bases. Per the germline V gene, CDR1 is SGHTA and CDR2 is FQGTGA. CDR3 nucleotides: TGTGCCAGCAGCCGACGTCCAAGGACTAGCGGGAAAGGCAATGAGCAGTTCTTC. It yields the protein CASSRRPRTSGKGNEQFF.

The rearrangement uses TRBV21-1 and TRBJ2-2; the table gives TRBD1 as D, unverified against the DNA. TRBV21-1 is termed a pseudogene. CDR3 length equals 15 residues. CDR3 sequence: CASSWGDRNTGELFF. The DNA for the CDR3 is TGTGCCAGCAGCTGGGGGGACAGAAACACCGGGGAGCTGTTTTTT.

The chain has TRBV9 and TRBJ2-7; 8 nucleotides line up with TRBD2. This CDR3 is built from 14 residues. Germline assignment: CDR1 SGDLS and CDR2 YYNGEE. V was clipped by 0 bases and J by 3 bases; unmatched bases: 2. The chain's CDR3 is CASSVAGGHYEQYF. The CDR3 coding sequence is TGTGCCAGCAGCGTAGCGGGAGGGCACTACGAGCAGTACTTC.

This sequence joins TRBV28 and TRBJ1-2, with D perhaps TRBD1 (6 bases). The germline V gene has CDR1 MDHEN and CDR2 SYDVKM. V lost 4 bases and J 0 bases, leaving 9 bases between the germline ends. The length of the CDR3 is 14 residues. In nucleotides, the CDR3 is TGTGCCAGCAGTTCCCAGGGGCCTAACTATGGCTACACCTTC. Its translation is CASSSQGPNYGYTF.

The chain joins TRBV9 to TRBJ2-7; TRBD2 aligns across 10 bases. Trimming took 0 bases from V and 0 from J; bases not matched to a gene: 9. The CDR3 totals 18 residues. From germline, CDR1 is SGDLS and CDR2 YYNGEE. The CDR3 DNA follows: TGTGCCAGCAGCGTAGAGCCAGCGGGAGGGTCGAGCTCCTACGAGCAGTACTTC. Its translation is CASSVEPAGGSSSYEQYF.

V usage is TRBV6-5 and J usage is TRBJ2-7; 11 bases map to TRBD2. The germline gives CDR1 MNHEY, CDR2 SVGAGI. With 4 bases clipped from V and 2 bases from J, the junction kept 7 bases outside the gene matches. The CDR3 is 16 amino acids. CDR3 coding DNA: TGTGCCAGCAGTTTCCGACTAGCGGGAAAAGCCTACGAGCAGTACTTC. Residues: CASSFRLAGKAYEQYF.

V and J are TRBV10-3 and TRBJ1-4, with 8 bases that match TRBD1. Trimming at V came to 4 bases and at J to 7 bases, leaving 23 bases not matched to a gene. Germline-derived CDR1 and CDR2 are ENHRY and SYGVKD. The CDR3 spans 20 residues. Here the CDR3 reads CAISGVRGIDRGEAGEKLFF. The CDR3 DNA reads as TGTGCCATCAGTGGGGTCAGAGGAATAGACAGGGGCGAGGCAGGTGAAAAACTGTTTTTT.

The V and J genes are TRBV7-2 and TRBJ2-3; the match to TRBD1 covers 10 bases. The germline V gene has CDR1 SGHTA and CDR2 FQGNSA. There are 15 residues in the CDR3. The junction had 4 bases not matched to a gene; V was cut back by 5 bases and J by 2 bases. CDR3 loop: CASSHRQGATDTQYF. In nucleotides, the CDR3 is TGTGCCAGCAGCCACCGACAGGGGGCCACAGATACGCAGTATTTT. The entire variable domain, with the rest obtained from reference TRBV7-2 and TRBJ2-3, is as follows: GAGVSQSPSNKVTEKGKDVELRCDPISGHTALYWYRQSLGQGLEFLIYFQGNSAPDKSGLPSDRFSAERTGGSVSTLTIQRTQQEDSAVYLCASSHRQGATDTQYFGPGTRLTVL.

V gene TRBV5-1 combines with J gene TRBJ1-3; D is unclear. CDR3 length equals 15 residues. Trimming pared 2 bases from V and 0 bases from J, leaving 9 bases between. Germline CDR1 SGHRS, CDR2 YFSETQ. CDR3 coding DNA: TGCGCCAGCAGCTTAAACATCATCTCTGGAAACACCATATATTTT. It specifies CASSLNIISGNTIYF.

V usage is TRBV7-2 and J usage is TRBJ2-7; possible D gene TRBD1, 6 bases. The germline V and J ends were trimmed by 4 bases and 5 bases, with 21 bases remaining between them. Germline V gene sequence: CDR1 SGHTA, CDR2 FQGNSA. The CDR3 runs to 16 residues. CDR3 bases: TGTGCCAGCAGCTCCAGGATAGCAGGGGTCGGGAACGAGCAGTACTTC. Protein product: CASSSRIAGVGNEQYF.

The CDR3 reads CASSLTLAGNNEQFF. Written as DNA, the CDR3 is TGTGCCAGCAGCTTGACACTAGCGGGGAACAATGAGCAGTTCTTC. V usage is TRBV7-2 and J usage is TRBJ2-1; TRBD2 agrees at 10 bases. J gave up 5 bases and V 3 bases, and 4 bases lay outside the gene matches. From germline, CDR1 is SGHTA and CDR2 FQGNSA. The CDR3 sequence is 15 residues long.